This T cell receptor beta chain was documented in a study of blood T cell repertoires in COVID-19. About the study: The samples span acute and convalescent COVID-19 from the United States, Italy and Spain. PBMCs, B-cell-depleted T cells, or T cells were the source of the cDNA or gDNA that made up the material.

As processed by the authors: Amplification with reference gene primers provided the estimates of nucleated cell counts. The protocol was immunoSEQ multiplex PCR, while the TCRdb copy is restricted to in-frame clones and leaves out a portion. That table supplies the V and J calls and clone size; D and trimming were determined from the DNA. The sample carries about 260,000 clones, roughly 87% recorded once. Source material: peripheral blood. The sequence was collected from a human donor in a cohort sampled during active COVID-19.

DNA of the CDR3: TGTGCCACCAGTGATTGGCAGCGGGGAGATACGCAGTATTTT. It translates to CATSDWQRGDTQYF. This rearrangement joins TRBV24-1 to TRBJ2-3; 7 bases align to TRBD2. Germline V gene lookup returns CDR1 KGHDR and CDR2 SFDVKD. The junction had 3 bases not matched to a gene; V was cut back by 2 bases and J by 5 bases. The CDR3 spans 14 residues.